Listed below are T cell receptor beta chains from one sample, sequenced in a study of T-cell memory formation after mild COVID-19. One entry per CDR3 protein results from TCRdb running MiXCR on the 5' RACE reads. The sample yields fewer than 650,000 distinct CDR3 sequences, around 15% seen once. The source material was PBMCs or a T cell subset sorted from them (not recorded which). These receptors were taken from an adult woman who had mild COVID-19 (a few samples of this study predate the infection). Cell type and time point are not known. Both conserved end residues are part of each CDR3. Fields, in order: D gene, CDR3 length, V gene, J gene, clone size, CDR3 DNA, CDR3 protein. D genes are given only for firm matches. Expanded clones get a size class; other rows say once, few or many, or leave the size out.

.	13	TRBV20-1	TRBJ2-1	.	TGCAGTGCCGACTCGGCTGGTTACAATGAGCAGTTCTTC	CSADSAGYNEQFF
.	14	TRBV5-1	TRBJ2-7	.	TGCGCCAGCAGCTTGGGGGCGGATGGCTACGAGCAGTACTTC	CASSLGADGYEQYF
.	14	TRBV12-3/TRBV12-4	TRBJ1-5	few	TGTGCCAGCACCCAGGGGAGTGTTAATCAGCCCCAGCATTTT	CASTQGSVNQPQHF
.	15	TRBV20-1	TRBJ2-7	.	TGCAGTGCTGGCAGACAGTTCCTGAGCTCCTACGAGCAGTACTTC	CSAGRQFLSSYEQYF
.	13	TRBV2	TRBJ2-1	once	TGTGCCAGCAGTGTGGGGGTGTACAATGAGCAGTTCTTC	CASSVGVYNEQFF
.	12	TRBV15	TRBJ2-4	.	TGTGCCACCAGCAGAGATCGTTATTTTCAGTACTTC	CATSRDRYFQYF
TRBD1	13	TRBV20-1	TRBJ1-1	few	TGCAGTGCTAGAGATCAAGGGGGCTGGAAAGCTTTCTTT	CSARDQGGWKAFF
TRBD2	15	TRBV27	TRBJ2-1	.	TGTGCCAGCAGTTTTTCGCCCGGGACTAGCGGCGAGCAGTTCTTC	CASSFSPGTSGEQFF
.	14	TRBV20-1	TRBJ2-2	few	TGCAGTGCTAGTCGGCAAGCGAACACCGGGGAGCTGTTTTTT	CSASRQANTGELFF
TRBD1	13	TRBV12-3/TRBV12-4	TRBJ1-1	.	TGTGCCAGCAGTGATCGACAGGGGACTGAAGCTTTCTTT	CASSDRQGTEAFF
.	13	TRBV20-1	TRBJ2-7	.	TGCAGTGCTAGACCGGGCCTCGGGTACGAGCAGTACTTC	CSARPGLGYEQYF
TRBD2	16	TRBV6-2/TRBV6-3	TRBJ2-1	few	TGTGCCAGCACCACCGGGTTAGCGGGGTCCTACAATGAGCAGTTCTTC	CASTTGLAGSYNEQFF
TRBD1	17	TRBV18	TRBJ2-7	few	TGTGCCAGCTCACCTCCCGGATTTGACAGGGACTCCTACGAGCAGTACTTC	CASSPPGFDRDSYEQYF
.	12	TRBV5-1	TRBJ2-5	many	TGCGCCAGCAGCTTGCCGGACCAGACCCAGTACTTC	CASSLPDQTQYF
.	13	TRBV29-1	TRBJ2-7	.	TGCAGCGTTGCCACGGGGGTTTTTGACGAGCAGTACTTC	CSVATGVFDEQYF
.	13	TRBV18	TRBJ2-5	.	TGTGCCAGCTCACCATCCCAGGGGGAGACCCAGTACTTC	CASSPSQGETQYF
.	17	TRBV6-5	TRBJ2-1	.	TGTGCCAGCAGTTACGTTTTTAGCGGAACCTCCTACAATGAGCAGTTCTTC	CASSYVFSGTSYNEQFF
TRBD1	15	TRBV6-2/TRBV6-3	TRBJ1-5	.	TGTGCCAGCAGTTACCGAGGGACAGGGGATCAGCCCCAGCATTTT	CASSYRGTGDQPQHF
TRBD1	13	TRBV30	TRBJ1-2	.	TGTGCCTGGAGTGTAGGGACAGGGGGTGGCTACACCTTC	CAWSVGTGGGYTF
.	16	TRBV20-1	TRBJ2-1	.	TGCAGTGCTCCACGAGACTTCGCACAAGCCCCGGCTGAGCAGTTCTTC	CSAPRDFAQAPAEQFF
TRBD1	16	TRBV7-9	TRBJ2-1	.	TGTGCCAGCAGCTCGGACAGGGGAGCGGGATACAATGAGCAGTTCTTC	CASSSDRGAGYNEQFF
TRBD1	17	TRBV20-1	TRBJ1-1	few	TGCAGTGCTAGAGTCCCCCCGGGACAGGGGTTTAGTACTGAAGCTTTCTTT	CSARVPPGQGFSTEAFF
TRBD1	16	TRBV7-3	TRBJ2-1	.	TGTGCCAGCAGCCCGTACCTCGGGACAGGGGTGAATGAGCAGTTCTTC	CASSPYLGTGVNEQFF
.	14	TRBV19	TRBJ2-7	.	TGTGCCAGTAGTATAGTCGCCGCCGCCTACGAGCAGTACTTC	CASSIVAAAYEQYF
.	15	TRBV6-6	TRBJ1-2	.	TGTGCCAGCAGTTACCCCCCTCGGGGCGTAGATGGCTACACCTTC	CASSYPPRGVDGYTF
.	16	TRBV6-5	TRBJ2-5	few	TGTGCCAGCAGTTACTCGATTAGTGGGTCCCAAGAGACCCAGTACTTC	CASSYSISGSQETQYF
TRBD1	16	TRBV11-2	TRBJ2-1	.	TGTGCCAGCAGCTCCCGGACAGGCCCCAGCTACAATGAGCAGTTCTTC	CASSSRTGPSYNEQFF
.	12	TRBV7-9	TRBJ1-2	.	TGTGCCAGCAGCTTAGCGCGGGACGTGGACACCTTC	CASSLARDVDTF
.	17	TRBV7-2	TRBJ1-1	few	TGTGCCAGCAGCTTAGTAGGTGGGCCAGGGACAAACACTGAAGCTTTCTTT	CASSLVGGPGTNTEAFF
.	21	TRBV13	TRBJ1-2	few	TGTGCCAGCAGCACCCCTCGGGACTCGGCCGGGGGGAGCGGACTTTCCTATGGCTACACCTTC	CASSTPRDSAGGSGLSYGYTF
.	12	TRBV29-1	TRBJ2-3	few	TGCAGCGTCGCCGCTCATACAGATACGCAGTATTTT	CSVAAHTDTQYF
TRBD1	15	TRBV9	TRBJ1-6	.	TGTGCCAGCAGCCTAACAGGGGTTTGGAATTCACCCCTCCACTTT	CASSLTGVWNSPLHF
TRBD1	14	TRBV11-2	TRBJ2-7	.	TGTGCCAGCAGCGGGGACAGTAACTCCTACGAGCAGTACTTC	CASSGDSNSYEQYF
.	15	TRBV14	TRBJ1-2	few	TGTGCCAGCAGCCCCCACAGGGAGACTAACTATGGCTACACCTTC	CASSPHRETNYGYTF
.	14	TRBV7-9	TRBJ1-4	few	TGTGCCAGCAGCACTATCGAGGCTAATGAAAAACTGTTTTTT	CASSTIEANEKLFF
.	15	TRBV3-1	TRBJ2-5	.	TGTGCCAGCAGCCGACCGTCGGGGTTTCAAGAGACCCAGTACTTC	CASSRPSGFQETQYF
.	14	TRBV29-1	TRBJ2-2	few	TGCAGCGTCGATACACCACAGGTCAGCGGGGAGCTGTTTTTT	CSVDTPQVSGELFF
.	12	TRBV24-1	TRBJ2-1	.	TGTGCCACCACCGGACAGTACAATGAGCAGTTCTTC	CATTGQYNEQFF
.	15	TRBV12-3/TRBV12-4	TRBJ1-2	.	TGTGCCAGCAGTTTTCGGGCAGAATTGCATTATGGCTACACCTTC	CASSFRAELHYGYTF
.	18	TRBV11-3	TRBJ2-1	.	TGTGCCAGCAGCTTAGGCTCCGGACGGCGATCTGGCTACAATGAGCAGTTCTTC	CASSLGSGRRSGYNEQFF
.	14	TRBV5-1	TRBJ1-1	few	TGCGCCAGCAACCCTGGGGGTATGAACACTGAAGCTTTCTTT	CASNPGGMNTEAFF
.	16	TRBV12-3/TRBV12-4	TRBJ2-1	few	TGTGCCAGCAGTCCTGACAGCCAGCCCTACGGGGATGAGCAGTTCTTC	CASSPDSQPYGDEQFF
TRBD2	17	TRBV19	TRBJ2-6	.	TGTGCCAGTAAACTAGCGGGAGGGCATGCTGGGGCCAACGTCCTGACTTTC	CASKLAGGHAGANVLTF
TRBD2	15	TRBV7-2	TRBJ2-7	.	TGTGCCAGCAGCTTATCCTGGACTAGCAGCTACGAGCAGTACTTC	CASSLSWTSSYEQYF